This TCR beta chain is drawn from a study of T cell repertoires in cytomegalovirus infection. As to this clonotype: Its target is not known.

V was cut by 0 bases and J by 7 bases, with 16 bases left in between. Germline values: CDR1 DFQATT, CDR2 SNEGSKA (reference sequence). The CDR3 spans 15 residues. TCRdb reanalysed the reads using MiXCR and keeps one entry per CDR3 protein. The table records about 890,000 distinct CDR3 sequences, more than 25% of them present only once. The V gene is TRBV20-1, the J gene TRBJ2-1; the D gene could be TRBD1 or TRBD2 (5 bases each). This specimen consisted of cultured CD8+ T cells from PBMCs, obtained from culture after CMV antigen stimulation. The sequence was obtained from a human donor in good health (CMV status not recorded). Some clones in this sample may be carry-over from other donors' samples. The CDR3, as DNA: TGCAGTGCTAGAGATTATAGGGACGCCGGAAATGAGCAGTTCTTC. Encoded protein: CSARDYRDAGNEQFF.